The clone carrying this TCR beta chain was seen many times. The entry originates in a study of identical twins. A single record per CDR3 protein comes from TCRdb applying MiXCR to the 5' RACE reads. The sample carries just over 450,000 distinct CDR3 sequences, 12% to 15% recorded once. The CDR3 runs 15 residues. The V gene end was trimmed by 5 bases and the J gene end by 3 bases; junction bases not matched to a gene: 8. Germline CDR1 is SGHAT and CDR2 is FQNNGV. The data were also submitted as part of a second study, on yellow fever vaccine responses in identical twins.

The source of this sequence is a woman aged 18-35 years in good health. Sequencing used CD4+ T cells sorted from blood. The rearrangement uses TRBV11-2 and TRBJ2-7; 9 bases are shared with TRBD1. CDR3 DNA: TGTGCCAGCAGCAAACTCGGACAGGGGTTCTACGAGCAGTACTTC. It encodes CASSKLGQGFYEQYF.